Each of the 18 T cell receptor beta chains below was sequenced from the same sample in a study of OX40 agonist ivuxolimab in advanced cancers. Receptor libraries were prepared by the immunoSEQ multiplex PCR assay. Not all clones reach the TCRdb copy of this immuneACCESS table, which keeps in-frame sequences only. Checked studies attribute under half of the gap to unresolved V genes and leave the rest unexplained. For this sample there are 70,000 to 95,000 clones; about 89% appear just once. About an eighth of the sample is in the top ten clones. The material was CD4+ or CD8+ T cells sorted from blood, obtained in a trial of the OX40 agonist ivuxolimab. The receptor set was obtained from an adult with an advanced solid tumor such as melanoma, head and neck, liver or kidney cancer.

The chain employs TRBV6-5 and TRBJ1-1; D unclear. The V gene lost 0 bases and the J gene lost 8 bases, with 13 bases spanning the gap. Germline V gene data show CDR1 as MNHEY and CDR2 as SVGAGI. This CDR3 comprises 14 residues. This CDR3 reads CASSYSRSFMEAFF. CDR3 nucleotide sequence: TGTGCCAGCAGTTACTCGAGATCATTCATGGAAGCTTTCTTT.

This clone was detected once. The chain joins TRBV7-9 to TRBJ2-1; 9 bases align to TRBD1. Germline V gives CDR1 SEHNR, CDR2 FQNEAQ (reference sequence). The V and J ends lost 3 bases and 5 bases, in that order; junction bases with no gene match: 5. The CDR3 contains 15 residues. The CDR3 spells CASSFPGTGNNEQFF. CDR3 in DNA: TGTGCCAGCAGCTTCCCCGGGACAGGGAACAATGAGCAGTTCTTC. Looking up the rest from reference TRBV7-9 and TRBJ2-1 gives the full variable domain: DTGVSQNPRHKITKRGQNVTFRCDPISEHNRLYWYRQTLGQGPEFLTYFQNEAQLEKSRLLSDRFSAERPKGSFSTLEIQRTEQGDSAMYLCASSFPGTGNNEQFFGPGTRLTVL.

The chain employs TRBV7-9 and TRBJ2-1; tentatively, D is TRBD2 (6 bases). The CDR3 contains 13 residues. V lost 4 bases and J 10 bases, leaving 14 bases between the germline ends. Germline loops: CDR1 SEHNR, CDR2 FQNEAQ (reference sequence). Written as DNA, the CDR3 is TGTGCCAGCAGCTCCCCCTCGCGGGGAGAGCAGTTCTTC. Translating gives CASSSPSRGEQFF. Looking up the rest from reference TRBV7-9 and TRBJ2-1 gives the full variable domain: DTGVSQNPRHKITKRGQNVTFRCDPISEHNRLYWYRQTLGQGPEFLTYFQNEAQLEKSRLLSDRFSAERPKGSFSTLEIQRTEQGDSAMYLCASSSPSRGEQFFGPGTRLTVL.

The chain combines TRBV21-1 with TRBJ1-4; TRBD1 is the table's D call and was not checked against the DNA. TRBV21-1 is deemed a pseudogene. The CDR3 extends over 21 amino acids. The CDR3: CASSKAWAGKGTALTNEKLFF. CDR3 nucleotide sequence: TGTGCCAGCAGCAAAGCGTGGGCAGGGAAGGGCACTGCTTTGACTAATGAAAAACTGTTTTTT.

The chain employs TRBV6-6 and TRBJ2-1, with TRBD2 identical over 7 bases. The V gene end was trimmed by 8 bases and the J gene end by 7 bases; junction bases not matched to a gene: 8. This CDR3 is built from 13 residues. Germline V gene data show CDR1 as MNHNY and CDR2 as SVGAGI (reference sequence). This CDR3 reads CASWASGSNEQFF. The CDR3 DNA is TGTGCCAGCTGGGCTAGCGGATCAAATGAGCAGTTCTTC.

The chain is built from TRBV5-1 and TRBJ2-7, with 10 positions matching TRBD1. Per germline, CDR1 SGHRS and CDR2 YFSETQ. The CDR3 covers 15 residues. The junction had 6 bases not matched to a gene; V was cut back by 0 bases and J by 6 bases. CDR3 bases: TGCGCCAGCAGCTTGGTTGGGACAGGGGACCCCGAGCAGTACTTC. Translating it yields CASSLVGTGDPEQYF.

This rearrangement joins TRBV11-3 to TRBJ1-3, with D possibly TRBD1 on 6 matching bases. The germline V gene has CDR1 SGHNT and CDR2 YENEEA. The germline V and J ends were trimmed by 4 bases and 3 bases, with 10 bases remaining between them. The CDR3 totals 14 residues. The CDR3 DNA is TGTGCCAGCAGCTACAGGGAAAGTGGAAACACCATATATTTT. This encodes CASSYRESGNTIYF.

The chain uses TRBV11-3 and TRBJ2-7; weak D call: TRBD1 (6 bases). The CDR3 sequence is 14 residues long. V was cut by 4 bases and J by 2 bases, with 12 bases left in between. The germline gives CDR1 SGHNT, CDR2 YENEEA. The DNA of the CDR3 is TGTGCCAGCAGCTGGATCGGGGACACCTACGAGCAGTACTTC. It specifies CASSWIGDTYEQYF.

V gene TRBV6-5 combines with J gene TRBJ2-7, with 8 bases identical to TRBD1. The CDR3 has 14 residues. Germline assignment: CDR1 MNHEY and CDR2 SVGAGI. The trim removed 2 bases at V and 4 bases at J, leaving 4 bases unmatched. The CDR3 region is CASSYGRGPYEQYF. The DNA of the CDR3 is TGTGCCAGCAGTTACGGCAGGGGGCCATACGAGCAGTACTTC.

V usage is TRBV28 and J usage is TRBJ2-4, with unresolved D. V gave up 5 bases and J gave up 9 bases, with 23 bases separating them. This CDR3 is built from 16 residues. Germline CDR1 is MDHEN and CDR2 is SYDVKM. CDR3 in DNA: TGTGCCAGCAGTGCGACCTTACCCCCAAGAGGCATCATTCAGTACTTC. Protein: CASSATLPPRGIIQYF.

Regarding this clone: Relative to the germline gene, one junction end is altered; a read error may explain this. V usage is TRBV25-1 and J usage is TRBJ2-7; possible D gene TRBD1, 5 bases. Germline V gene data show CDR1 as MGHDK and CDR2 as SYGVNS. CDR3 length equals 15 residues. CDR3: CASTENWQGSYEQYF. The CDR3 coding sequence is TGTGCCAGCACTGAAAACTGGCAGGGCTCCTACGAGCAGTACTTC.

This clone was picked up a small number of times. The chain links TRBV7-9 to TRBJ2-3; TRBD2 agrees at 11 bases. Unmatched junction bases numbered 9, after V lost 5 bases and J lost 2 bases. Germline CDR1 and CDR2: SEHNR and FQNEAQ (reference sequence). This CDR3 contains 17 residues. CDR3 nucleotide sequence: TGTGCCAGCAGCCCCCCGGGACTAGCGGTTTCCACAGATACGCAGTATTTT. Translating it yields CASSPPGLAVSTDTQYF.

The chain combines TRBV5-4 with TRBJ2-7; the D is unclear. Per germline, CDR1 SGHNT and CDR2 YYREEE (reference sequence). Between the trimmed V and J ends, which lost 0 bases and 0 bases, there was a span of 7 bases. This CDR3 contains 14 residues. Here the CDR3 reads CASSLDRYSYEQYF. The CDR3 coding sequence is TGTGCCAGCAGCTTGGACAGATACTCCTACGAGCAGTACTTC.

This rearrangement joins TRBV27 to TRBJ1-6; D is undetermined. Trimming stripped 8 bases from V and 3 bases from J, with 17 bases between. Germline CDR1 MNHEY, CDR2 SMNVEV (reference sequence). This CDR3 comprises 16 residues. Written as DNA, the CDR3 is TGTGCCAGCCGGGCCGGATCACAGTACTATAATTCACCCCTCCACTTT. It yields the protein CASRAGSQYYNSPLHF.

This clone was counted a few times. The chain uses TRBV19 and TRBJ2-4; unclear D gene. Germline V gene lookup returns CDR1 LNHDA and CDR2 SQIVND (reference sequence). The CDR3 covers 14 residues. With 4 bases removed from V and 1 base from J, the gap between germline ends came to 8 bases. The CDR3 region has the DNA TGTGCCAGTAGTAGGGGTCTGGCCAAAAACATTCAGTACTTC. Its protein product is CASSRGLAKNIQYF. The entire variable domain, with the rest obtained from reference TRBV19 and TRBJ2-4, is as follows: DGGITQSPKYLFRKEGQNVTLSCEQNLNHDAMYWYRQDPGQGLRLIYYSQIVNDFQKGDIAEGYSVSREKKESFPLTVTSAQKNPTAFYLCASSRGLAKNIQYFGAGTRLSVL.

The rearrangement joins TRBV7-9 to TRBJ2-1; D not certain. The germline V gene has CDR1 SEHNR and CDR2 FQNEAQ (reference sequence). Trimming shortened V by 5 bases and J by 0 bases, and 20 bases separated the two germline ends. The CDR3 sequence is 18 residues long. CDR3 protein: CASSPPLGRSSSYNEQFF. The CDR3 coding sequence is TGTGCCAGCAGCCCCCCACTGGGCAGGAGTAGCTCCTACAATGAGCAGTTCTTC. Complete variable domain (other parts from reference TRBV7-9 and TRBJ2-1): DTGVSQNPRHKITKRGQNVTFRCDPISEHNRLYWYRQTLGQGPEFLTYFQNEAQLEKSRLLSDRFSAERPKGSFSTLEIQRTEQGDSAMYLCASSPPLGRSSSYNEQFFGPGTRLTVL.

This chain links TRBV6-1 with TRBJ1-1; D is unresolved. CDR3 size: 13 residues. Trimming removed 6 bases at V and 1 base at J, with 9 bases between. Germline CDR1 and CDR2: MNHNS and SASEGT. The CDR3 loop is CASRASWNTEAFF. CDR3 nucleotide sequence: TGTGCCAGCAGGGCTTCATGGAACACTGAAGCTTTCTTT.

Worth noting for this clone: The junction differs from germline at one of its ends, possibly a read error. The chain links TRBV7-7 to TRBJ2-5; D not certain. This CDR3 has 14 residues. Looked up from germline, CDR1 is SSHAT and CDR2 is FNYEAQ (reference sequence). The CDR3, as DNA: TGTGCTAGCAGCTTACGGACGGAAGAAGAGACCCAGTACTTC. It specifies CASSLRTEEETQYF.